This TCR beta chain emerged from a study of Graves' ophthalmopathy and Graves' hyperthyroidism. The CDR3 covers 16 residues. The V gene's germline CDR1 is SGHRS and CDR2 YFSETQ. V lost 1 base and J lost 6, with 19 bases in between. This clonotype was observed a handful of times. Each diagnosis was determined on the basis of clinical symptoms, serum thyroxine, TRAb, thyroid ultrasound and orbital computed tomography. The authors amplified TCR beta CDR3 regions from RNA transcripts. Second-round multiplex PCR came after a first-round RT-PCR that employed HTBI primers. TCRdb itself ran the multiplex PCR reads through MiXCR, one entry per CDR3 protein. The table has about 370,000 distinct CDR3 sequences, roughly 18% seen once; the top ten hold about 1.6%.

Material: peripheral blood. The chain links TRBV5-1 to TRBJ2-5, with D unresolved. The TCR originated in a woman aged 18-35 years with Graves' ophthalmopathy. Here the CDR3 DNA reads TGCGCCAGCAGCTTGACTGGGGAACGTGGTGGAAAGACCCAGTACTTC. This sequence encodes CASSLTGERGGKTQYF.